This entry features one T cell receptor beta chain sequence. The antigen is not known. This may be a read error, as it is one base from a much larger clone. The sample comes from a study of T cells in Graves' hyperthyroidism and ophthalmopathy. What was amplified from RNA transcripts were TCR beta CDR3 regions. Carried out on the TCR CDR3, a first-round RT-PCR used the HTBI primer set. Via MiXCR, TCRdb re-called the multiplex PCR reads, giving one row per CDR3 protein. The sample consists of around 340,000 distinct CDR3 sequences, about 18% of them appearing once. General observations from the study: With a median lead of approximately six months before onset, the model predicted ophthalmopathy. Most thyroid clonotypes expanded above 0.001 were also detected in blood.

Over 8 ml fresh peripheral blood yielded the PBMCs. Sequencing was performed on blood. This receptor was obtained from a woman in her twenties or thirties with Graves' hyperthyroidism that later progressed to Graves' ophthalmopathy.

The CDR3 is CASSRGGPDTIYF. The DNA of the CDR3 is TGTGCCAGCAGTCGAGGGGGGCCGGACACCATATATTTT. The chain uses TRBV2 and TRBJ1-3, with a tentative D call TRBD1 (6 bases). The CDR3 is 13 amino acids. V lost 5 bases, J lost 8 bases, and 13 bases lay in between. The germline gives CDR1 SNHLY, CDR2 FYNNEI.